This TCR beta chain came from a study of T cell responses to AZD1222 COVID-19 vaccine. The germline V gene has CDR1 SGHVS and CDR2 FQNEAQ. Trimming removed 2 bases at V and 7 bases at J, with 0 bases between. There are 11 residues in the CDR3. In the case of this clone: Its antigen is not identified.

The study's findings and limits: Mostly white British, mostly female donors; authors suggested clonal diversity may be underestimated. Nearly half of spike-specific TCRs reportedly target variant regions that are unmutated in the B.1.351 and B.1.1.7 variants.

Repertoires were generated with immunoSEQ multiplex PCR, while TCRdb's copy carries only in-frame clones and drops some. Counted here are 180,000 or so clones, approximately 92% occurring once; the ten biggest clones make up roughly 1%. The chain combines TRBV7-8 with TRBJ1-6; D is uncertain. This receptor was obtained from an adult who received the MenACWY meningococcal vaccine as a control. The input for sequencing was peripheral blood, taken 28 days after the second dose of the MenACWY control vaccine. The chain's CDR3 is CASSLNSPLHF. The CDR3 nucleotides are TGTGCCAGCAGCTTAAATTCACCCCTCCACTTT. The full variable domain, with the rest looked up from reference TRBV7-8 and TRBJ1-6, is GAGVSQSPRYKVAKRGQDVALRCDPISGHVSLFWYQQALGQGPEFLTYFQNEAQLDKSGLPSDRFFAERPEGSVSTLKIQRTQQEDSAVYLCASSLNSPLHFGNGTRLTVT.